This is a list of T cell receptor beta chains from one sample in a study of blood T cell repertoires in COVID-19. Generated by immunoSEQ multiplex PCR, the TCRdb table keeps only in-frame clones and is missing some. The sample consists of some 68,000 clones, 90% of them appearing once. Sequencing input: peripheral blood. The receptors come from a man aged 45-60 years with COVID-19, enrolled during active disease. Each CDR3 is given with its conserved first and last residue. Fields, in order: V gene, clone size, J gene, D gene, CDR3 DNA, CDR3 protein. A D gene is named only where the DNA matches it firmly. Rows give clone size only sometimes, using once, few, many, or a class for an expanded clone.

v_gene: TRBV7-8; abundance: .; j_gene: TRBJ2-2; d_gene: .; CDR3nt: TGTGCCAGCAGCTTAGCGGAGGACGCCTTTACCGGGGAGCTGTTTTTT; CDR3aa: CASSLAEDAFTGELFF
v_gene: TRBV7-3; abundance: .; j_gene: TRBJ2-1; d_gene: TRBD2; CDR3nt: TGTGCCAGCAGCCTCACCTCAGCGGGGAACAATGAGCAGTTCTTC; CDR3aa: CASSLTSAGNNEQFF
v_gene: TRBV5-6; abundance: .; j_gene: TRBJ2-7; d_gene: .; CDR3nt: TGTGCCAGCAGCTTGGACGGGTTAACCTACGAGCAGTACTTC; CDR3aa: CASSLDGLTYEQYF
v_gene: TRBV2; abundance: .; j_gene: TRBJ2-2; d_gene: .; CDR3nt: TGTGCCAGCAGCGACAAGTTCACCGGGGAGCTGTTTTTT; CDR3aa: CASSDKFTGELFF
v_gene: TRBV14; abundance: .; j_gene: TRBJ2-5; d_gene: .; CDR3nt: TGTGCCAGCAGCCAAGAAGGGAAGCGGAGATGGGAGCAAGAGACCCAGTACTTC; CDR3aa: CASSQEGKRRWEQETQYF
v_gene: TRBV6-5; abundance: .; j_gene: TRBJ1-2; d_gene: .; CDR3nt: TGTGCCAGCATGGGCAGCTCCTATGGCTACACCTTC; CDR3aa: CASMGSSYGYTF
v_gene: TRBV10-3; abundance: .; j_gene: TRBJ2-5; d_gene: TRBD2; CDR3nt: TGTGCCTCCGGGCGGGAGCTGAAACAAGAGACCCAGTACTTC; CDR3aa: CASGRELKQETQYF
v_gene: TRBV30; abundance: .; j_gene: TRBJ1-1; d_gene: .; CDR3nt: TGTGCCTGGAGTAACGATAGGGGGATGAACACTGAAGCTTTCTTT; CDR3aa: CAWSNDRGMNTEAFF
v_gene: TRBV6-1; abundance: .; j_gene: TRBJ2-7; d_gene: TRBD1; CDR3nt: TGTGCCAGCAGTGGAAGCCCCGGGACAGGCCCCTACGAGCAGTACTTC; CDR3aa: CASSGSPGTGPYEQYF
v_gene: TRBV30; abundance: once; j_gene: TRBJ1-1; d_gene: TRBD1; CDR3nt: TGTGCCTGGAGTGTACGGGACAGGGGAGCTTTCTTT; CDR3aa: CAWSVRDRGAFF
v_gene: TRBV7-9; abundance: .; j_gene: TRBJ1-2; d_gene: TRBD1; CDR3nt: TGTGCCAGCAGCCTCGGGACAGCTCGCCTCTATGGCTACACCTTC; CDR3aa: CASSLGTARLYGYTF
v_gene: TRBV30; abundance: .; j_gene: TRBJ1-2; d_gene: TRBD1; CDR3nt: TGTGCCTGGAAGGGACAGGGGGCCGCGGGCTACACCTTC; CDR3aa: CAWKGQGAAGYTF
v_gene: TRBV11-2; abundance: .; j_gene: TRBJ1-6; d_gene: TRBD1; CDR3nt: TGTGCCAGCAGCCTGCGGGACAGAAATTCACCCCTCCACTTT; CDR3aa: CASSLRDRNSPLHF
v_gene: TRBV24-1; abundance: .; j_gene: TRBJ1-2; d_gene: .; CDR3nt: TGTGCCACCGCTACAGGGTTAGGCGGCTACACCTTC; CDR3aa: CATATGLGGYTF
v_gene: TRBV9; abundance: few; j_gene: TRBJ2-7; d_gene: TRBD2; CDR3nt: TGTGCCAGCAGCGTAGCCAGCGGGGGTAACTACGAGCAGTACTTC; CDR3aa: CASSVASGGNYEQYF
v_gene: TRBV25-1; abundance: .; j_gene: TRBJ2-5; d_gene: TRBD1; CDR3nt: TGTGCCAGCAGTGAATGGGTCGGGACAGACCAAGAGACCCAGTACTTC; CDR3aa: CASSEWVGTDQETQYF
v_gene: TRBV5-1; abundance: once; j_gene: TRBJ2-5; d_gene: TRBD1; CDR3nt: TGCGCCAGCAGCTGGGGGACAGTGGGGGAGACCCAGTACTTC; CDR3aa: CASSWGTVGETQYF
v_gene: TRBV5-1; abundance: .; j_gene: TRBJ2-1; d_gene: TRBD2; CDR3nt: TGCGCCAGCAGCCCTGACTTAGTATCCGGGAGGAGTGGGAATGAGCAGTTCTTC; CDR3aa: CASSPDLVSGRSGNEQFF
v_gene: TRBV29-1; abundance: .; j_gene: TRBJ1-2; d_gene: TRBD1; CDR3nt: TGCAGCGCCAGGACAGGGTACCCCATTTATGGCTACACCTTC; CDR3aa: CSARTGYPIYGYTF
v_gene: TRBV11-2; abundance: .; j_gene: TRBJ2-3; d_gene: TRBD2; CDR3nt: TGTGCCAGCAGCTTAGGAATCGGTGGACTAGCGGCAGATACGCAGTATTTT; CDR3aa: CASSLGIGGLAADTQYF
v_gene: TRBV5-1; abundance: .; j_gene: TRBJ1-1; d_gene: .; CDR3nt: TGCGCCAGCAGCTTAGGGGACACCAGAAGGACTGAAGCTTTCTTT; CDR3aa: CASSLGDTRRTEAFF
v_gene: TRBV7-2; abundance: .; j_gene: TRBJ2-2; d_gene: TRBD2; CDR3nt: TGTGCCAGCAGCCAGGGACTAGCACGCACCGGGGAGCTGTTTTTT; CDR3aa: CASSQGLARTGELFF
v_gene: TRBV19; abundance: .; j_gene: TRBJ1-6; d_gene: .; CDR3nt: TGTGCCAGTAGTATAGATCGCGGTGGTTCACCCCTCCACTTT; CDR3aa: CASSIDRGGSPLHF
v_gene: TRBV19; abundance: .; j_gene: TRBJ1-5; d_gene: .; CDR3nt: TGTGCCAGTAATAGACAGACGAATCAGCCCCAGCATTTT; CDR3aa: CASNRQTNQPQHF